The source of this T cell receptor (beta chain) is a study of Ad26.COV2.S vaccination and SARS-CoV-2 variants. Study at large: COV1001, an Ad26.COV2.S trial, supplied this vaccine-arm donor. Ad26.COV2.S given intramuscularly, once or twice 56 days apart.

Treatment noted: 15 to 20 received Ad26.COV2.S at low or high dose, single or two shots; roughly five received placebo; per-sample allocation not given. Sample collection was performed on day 63 after the first vaccine or placebo injection. Donor was an adult aged 18-55 years in Boston. Details on this clone: Its antigen is not identified. This specimen includes other DNA sequences encoding the same CDR3.

The germline CDR1 and CDR2 sequences are MDHEN and SYDVKM. V lost 6 bases, J lost 3 bases, and 5 bases lay in between. The CDR3 consists of 12 residues. Study-wide results and limits: Total T cell responses, in the TCR breadth and depth analyses, may have been underestimated.

Assay used: immunoSEQ multiplex PCR; TCRdb lists only in-frame clones, some missing. The table lists about 350,000 clones, 86% of them singletons, with around 10% in the top ten. This TCR was sampled from a person between 18 and 65 years old who received the Ad26.COV2.S COVID-19 vaccine or a placebo. This chain joins TRBV28 and TRBJ2-2; D not resolved. The material was peripheral blood, obtained in a trial of Ad26.COV2.S vaccine versus placebo. The CDR3 is CASSLDTGELFF. The CDR3 region has the DNA TGTGCCAGCAGCTTAGACACCGGGGAGCTGTTTTTT.